This is a list of T cell receptor beta chains from one sample in a study of shared clonotypes between healthy human individuals. The repertoire was sequenced with immunoSEQ multiplex PCR; TCRdb's copy has only in-frame clones and lacks some. The sample yields 2 million to 3 million clones, approximately 94% seen once. The source material was naive CD4+ T cells from PBMCs. These receptors all come from a man aged 18 to 29 in good health. Some clones in this sample may be carry-over from other donors' samples. Each CDR3 is given with its conserved first and last residue. The order of the fields is V gene, clone size, D gene, J gene, CDR3 protein, CDR3 DNA. D genes are given only for firm matches. The listing skips clone size in some rows; elsewhere it reads once, few, many or a size class.

v_gene: TRBV2
abundance: -
d_gene: -
j_gene: TRBJ2-7
CDR3aa: CASSNPGLGLSEQYF
CDR3nt: TGTGCCAGCAGTAACCCGGGACTGGGCCTCTCCGAGCAGTACTTC

v_gene: TRBV18
abundance: -
d_gene: -
j_gene: TRBJ1-2
CDR3aa: CASSPAGYNYGYTF
CDR3nt: TGTGCCAGCTCACCTGCGGGGTATAACTATGGCTACACCTTC

v_gene: TRBV6-5
abundance: -
d_gene: -
j_gene: TRBJ2-1
CDR3aa: CASSYNGGNEQFF
CDR3nt: TGTGCCAGCAGTTACAACGGAGGCAATGAGCAGTTCTTC

v_gene: TRBV27
abundance: -
d_gene: -
j_gene: TRBJ1-4
CDR3aa: CASSLFYGQSEKLFF
CDR3nt: TGTGCCAGCAGTTTATTTTACGGACAGTCCGAAAAACTGTTTTTT

v_gene: TRBV28
abundance: -
d_gene: -
j_gene: TRBJ1-5
CDR3aa: CASSLAQGSNQPQHF
CDR3nt: TGTGCCAGCAGTTTGGCTCAGGGGAGCAATCAGCCCCAGCATTTT

v_gene: TRBV5-1
abundance: -
d_gene: -
j_gene: TRBJ1-1
CDR3aa: CASSPDTTGNTEAFF
CDR3nt: TGCGCCAGCAGCCCTGACACCACAGGGAACACTGAAGCTTTCTTT

v_gene: TRBV25-1
abundance: -
d_gene: -
j_gene: TRBJ2-6
CDR3aa: CASRGVLGAGANVLTF
CDR3nt: TGTGCCAGCAGGGGAGTATTGGGAGCTGGGGCCAACGTCCTGACTTTC

v_gene: TRBV2
abundance: -
d_gene: -
j_gene: TRBJ2-5
CDR3aa: CASSEQGRQETQYF
CDR3nt: TGTGCCAGCAGTGAGCAGGGGAGACAAGAGACCCAGTACTTC

v_gene: TRBV18
abundance: -
d_gene: -
j_gene: TRBJ2-3
CDR3aa: CASSPQRGFTDTQYF
CDR3nt: TGTGCCAGCTCACCACAAAGGGGGTTCACAGATACGCAGTATTTT

v_gene: TRBV25-1
abundance: -
d_gene: -
j_gene: TRBJ2-7
CDR3aa: CASRQLRGYEQYF
CDR3nt: TGTGCCAGCAGACAACTCAGGGGCTACGAGCAGTACTTC

v_gene: TRBV5-4
abundance: -
d_gene: TRBD1
j_gene: TRBJ2-7
CDR3aa: CASSLVGGGEQYF
CDR3nt: TGTGCCAGCAGCTTGGTAGGGGGCGGCGAGCAGTACTTC

v_gene: TRBV19
abundance: -
d_gene: TRBD1
j_gene: TRBJ2-7
CDR3aa: CASSIRGQGKPYEQYF
CDR3nt: TGTGCCAGTAGTATACGGGGACAGGGGAAACCCTACGAGCAGTACTTC

v_gene: TRBV2
abundance: -
d_gene: -
j_gene: TRBJ1-2
CDR3aa: CASSERAAELNYGYTF
CDR3nt: TGTGCCAGCAGTGAAAGGGCAGCTGAACTTAACTATGGCTACACCTTC

v_gene: TRBV7-7
abundance: -
d_gene: TRBD2
j_gene: TRBJ2-1
CDR3aa: CASSFGLAGGNEQFF
CDR3nt: TGTGCCAGCAGCTTCGGTCTAGCGGGAGGAAATGAGCAGTTCTTC

v_gene: TRBV18
abundance: few
d_gene: TRBD1
j_gene: TRBJ1-1
CDR3aa: CASSPLTGVNTEAFF
CDR3nt: TGTGCCAGCTCACCGCTGACAGGGGTGAACACTGAAGCTTTCTTT

v_gene: TRBV6-5
abundance: -
d_gene: -
j_gene: TRBJ1-2
CDR3aa: CASSSNYGYTF
CDR3nt: TGTGCCAGCAGTTCCAACTATGGCTACACCTTC

v_gene: TRBV9
abundance: -
d_gene: TRBD2
j_gene: TRBJ2-7
CDR3aa: CASSAGLAPSYEQYF
CDR3nt: TGTGCCAGCAGCGCGGGACTAGCTCCTTCCTACGAGCAGTACTTC

v_gene: TRBV30
abundance: -
d_gene: -
j_gene: TRBJ1-4
CDR3aa: CAWSGGNEKLFF
CDR3nt: TGTGCCTGGAGTGGGGGCAATGAAAAACTGTTTTTT

v_gene: TRBV25-1
abundance: -
d_gene: -
j_gene: TRBJ2-5
CDR3aa: CATSWVLETQYF
CDR3nt: TGTGCCACCTCGTGGGTATTGGAGACCCAGTACTTC

v_gene: TRBV15
abundance: -
d_gene: TRBD2
j_gene: TRBJ2-2
CDR3aa: CATSRGASGVGRELFF
CDR3nt: TGTGCCACCAGCAGAGGGGCTAGCGGAGTGGGTCGGGAGCTGTTTTTT

v_gene: TRBV5-6
abundance: -
d_gene: -
j_gene: TRBJ1-1
CDR3aa: CASSPRGLKNTEAFF
CDR3nt: TGTGCCAGCAGCCCCCGGGGCCTAAAGAACACTGAAGCTTTCTTT

v_gene: TRBV27
abundance: once
d_gene: TRBD1
j_gene: TRBJ1-2
CDR3aa: CASSFGRGYYGYTF
CDR3nt: TGTGCCAGCAGTTTCGGCAGGGGGTACTATGGCTACACCTTC

v_gene: TRBV7-9
abundance: -
d_gene: -
j_gene: TRBJ2-3
CDR3aa: CASSPDYHSTDTQYF
CDR3nt: TGTGCCAGCAGCCCGGACTACCATAGCACAGATACGCAGTATTTT

v_gene: TRBV6-6
abundance: -
d_gene: -
j_gene: TRBJ1-6
CDR3aa: CASSPDSNSPLHF
CDR3nt: TGTGCCAGCAGTCCGGACAGTAATTCACCCCTCCACTTT

v_gene: TRBV28
abundance: -
d_gene: TRBD2
j_gene: TRBJ2-7
CDR3aa: CASSLASGTNSYEQYF
CDR3nt: TGTGCCAGCAGTTTAGCTAGCGGGACCAACTCCTACGAGCAGTACTTC

v_gene: TRBV7-2
abundance: -
d_gene: -
j_gene: TRBJ2-3
CDR3aa: CASSIVTSWRSSTDTQYF
CDR3nt: TGTGCCAGCAGCATAGTAACTAGCTGGAGGTCTAGCACAGATACGCAGTATTTT

v_gene: TRBV27
abundance: -
d_gene: TRBD2
j_gene: TRBJ2-3
CDR3aa: CASRISGTSTDTQYF
CDR3nt: TGTGCCAGCCGGATTAGCGGGACGAGCACAGATACGCAGTATTTT

v_gene: TRBV18
abundance: -
d_gene: -
j_gene: TRBJ2-3
CDR3aa: CASSPLNTDTQYF
CDR3nt: TGTGCCAGCTCACCCCTAAACACAGATACGCAGTATTTT

v_gene: TRBV2
abundance: -
d_gene: -
j_gene: TRBJ2-1
CDR3aa: CASSYVAERPNEQFF
CDR3nt: TGTGCCAGCAGCTATGTCGCTGAGAGGCCCAATGAGCAGTTCTTC

v_gene: TRBV5-4
abundance: -
d_gene: -
j_gene: TRBJ2-7
CDR3aa: CASSTGTLGAEQYF
CDR3nt: TGTGCCAGCAGCACCGGGACCCTAGGGGCCGAGCAGTACTTC

v_gene: TRBV7-2
abundance: -
d_gene: -
j_gene: TRBJ1-5
CDR3aa: CASSLNTGPGSNQPQHF
CDR3nt: TGTGCCAGCAGCCTCAATACAGGGCCCGGGAGCAATCAGCCCCAGCATTTT

v_gene: TRBV5-3
abundance: -
d_gene: TRBD1
j_gene: TRBJ2-1
CDR3aa: CARSLGDRPYYYYNEQFF
CDR3nt: TGTGCCAGAAGCTTGGGGGACAGACCCTACTACTACTACAATGAGCAGTTCTTC

v_gene: TRBV4-3
abundance: -
d_gene: TRBD2
j_gene: TRBJ2-1
CDR3aa: CASSQDLWTSGRNEQFF
CDR3nt: TGCGCCAGCAGCCAAGATCTCTGGACTAGCGGGAGAAATGAGCAGTTCTTC

v_gene: TRBV6-6
abundance: -
d_gene: -
j_gene: TRBJ1-1
CDR3aa: CASSYHSGGNTEAFF
CDR3nt: TGTGCCAGCAGTTACCATTCTGGGGGTAACACTGAAGCTTTCTTT

v_gene: TRBV5-1
abundance: -
d_gene: TRBD1
j_gene: TRBJ2-6
CDR3aa: CASRTGSGANVLTF
CDR3nt: TGCGCCAGCAGGACAGGGAGTGGGGCCAACGTCCTGACTTTC

v_gene: TRBV4-1
abundance: -
d_gene: TRBD2
j_gene: TRBJ2-3
CDR3aa: CASSQDRTSRTDTQYF
CDR3nt: TGCGCCAGCAGCCAAGATAGGACTAGCCGGACAGATACGCAGTATTTT

v_gene: TRBV2
abundance: -
d_gene: TRBD1
j_gene: TRBJ1-2
CDR3aa: CASSPEWDSSYGYTF
CDR3nt: TGTGCCAGCAGTCCAGAGTGGGACAGTAGCTATGGCTACACCTTC

v_gene: TRBV30
abundance: -
d_gene: TRBD1
j_gene: TRBJ1-1
CDR3aa: CAWGDRNTEAFF
CDR3nt: TGTGCCTGGGGGGACAGGAACACTGAAGCTTTCTTT

v_gene: TRBV19
abundance: -
d_gene: TRBD1
j_gene: TRBJ1-2
CDR3aa: CASSTTGQGYYGYTF
CDR3nt: TGTGCCAGTAGTACCACTGGACAGGGGTACTATGGCTACACCTTC

v_gene: TRBV5-1
abundance: -
d_gene: TRBD2
j_gene: TRBJ2-3
CDR3aa: CASSLRLAGNTQYF
CDR3nt: TGCGCCAGCAGCTTGAGGCTAGCGGGTAATACGCAGTATTTT

v_gene: TRBV18
abundance: few
d_gene: -
j_gene: TRBJ2-7
CDR3aa: CASSTGGEQYF
CDR3nt: TGTGCCAGCTCAACTGGCGGGGAGCAGTACTTC